Sequencing of this TCR beta chain was carried out in a study of radiotherapy plus CTLA-4 blockade in lung cancer. Clones were read by immunoSEQ multiplex PCR, and TCRdb kept only the in-frame ones, dropping some. The sample shows 30,000 or so clones, under 85% of them seen only once. With respect to this clone: What it binds is not known.

In germline, CDR1 is LNHNV, CDR2 YYDKDF (reference sequence). The CDR3 is made up of 19 amino acids. J gave up 0 bases and V 4 bases, and 11 bases lay outside the gene matches. General study results and limits: Reported findings show early blood T cell clone dynamics, with interferon-beta, best predicted response.

The receptor comes from a human donor with non-small cell lung cancer whose response to radiotherapy plus ipilimumab could not be evaluated. This specimen consisted of peripheral blood, obtained from a patient treated with radiotherapy plus ipilimumab. The chain links TRBV15 to TRBJ2-3; 12 positions agree with TRBD2. In nucleotides, the CDR3 is TGTGCCACCAGCATCTCAAGCACTAGCGGGAGGCGGAGCACAGATACGCAGTATTTT. Protein: CATSISSTSGRRSTDTQYF.